These 8 T cell receptor beta chains were all obtained from the same sample, sequenced in a study of CD8 T cells in ankylosing spondylitis. Using its own MiXCR run on the 5' RACE reads, TCRdb lists one record per CDR3 protein. The table shows 150,000 to 200,000 distinct CDR3 sequences, with about 9.9% occurring only once. The sequencing input was blood, either unsorted or a sorted T cell fraction (not recorded which). The receptor source for this set is a male donor with ankylosing spondylitis or in good health (not recorded which).

Ten or more counts support this clonotype. V and J are TRBV4-3 and TRBJ2-2; 10 nucleotides match TRBD1. In germline, CDR1 is LGHNA, CDR2 YSLEER. The CDR3 extends over 18 amino acids. V gave up 0 bases and J gave up 5 bases; unmatched junction bases: 9. The CDR3 DNA sequence: TGCGCCAGCAGCCAAGATCACTGGACAGGGGGTTTAACCGGGGAGCTGTTTTTT. It codes for CASSQDHWTGGLTGELFF.

The genes are TRBV20-1 and TRBJ1-2; the D is unclear. The germline CDR1 and CDR2 sequences are DFQATT and SNEGSKA (reference sequence). V lost 1 base to trimming and J lost 7 bases, with 4 bases between them. The CDR3 spans 10 residues. The CDR3 bases are TGCAGTGCTAGAGGGGCTGGCTACACCTTC. Encoded protein: CSARGAGYTF.

This clonotype was detected only a few times. The chain links TRBV18 to TRBJ2-6; 8 bases are a match to TRBD1. This CDR3 spans 17 amino acids. CDR1 is KGHSH, CDR2 LQKENI, per germline. V trimming: 2 bases; J trimming: 0 bases; junction bases outside the gene matches: 3. CDR3 DNA: TGTGCCAGCTCACCAAGGACAGGGAACTCTGGGGCCAACGTCCTGACTTTC. It codes for CASSPRTGNSGANVLTF.

This clonotype has a count of ten or more. This chain connects TRBV3-1 to TRBJ2-2; D gene uncertain. Deletions cut 4 bases from V and 1 base from J, with 4 bases between. CDR1 is LGHDT, CDR2 YNNKEL, per germline (reference sequence). This CDR3 is built from 13 residues. CDR3 in amino acids: CASSRQNTGELFF. DNA of the CDR3: TGTGCCAGCAGCCGGCAGAACACCGGGGAGCTGTTTTTT.

This clonotype turned up a few times. The J gene is TRBJ2-1, the V gene TRBV20-1; TRBD2 aligns across 13 bases. V lost 5 bases to trimming and J lost 5 bases; unmatched junction nucleotides: 18. Germline V gives CDR1 DFQATT, CDR2 SNEGSKA (reference sequence). The CDR3 extends over 19 amino acids. Written as DNA, the CDR3 is TGCAGTGCTCTAGGGTTCGAGACTAGCGGGAGGCTCTCGGACAATGAGCAGTTCTTC. It codes for CSALGFETSGRLSDNEQFF.

This clonotype was seen many times. The chain joins TRBV20-1 to TRBJ2-1; no firm D call. Per germline, CDR1 DFQATT and CDR2 SNEGSKA (reference sequence). Trimming stripped 0 bases from V and 9 bases from J, with 6 bases between. This CDR3 region has 11 residues. The CDR3 coding sequence is TGCAGTGCTAGAGAATACGGTGAGCAGTTCTTC. Protein product: CSAREYGEQFF.

This clonotype was counted at least ten times. The chain is built from TRBV4-3 and TRBJ2-5; D may be TRBD2 (5 bases). The CDR3 loop spans 16 amino acids. Germline V gene lookup returns CDR1 LGHNA and CDR2 YSLEER. Between the trimmed V and J ends, which lost 0 bases and 2 bases, there was a span of 13 bases. The CDR3 sequence is CASSQDLGPGQETQYF. The CDR3 nucleotides are TGCGCCAGCAGCCAAGATTTGGGTCCGGGGCAAGAGACCCAGTACTTC.

Ten or more counts support this clonotype. V is TRBV10-1 and J is TRBJ2-3; 8 bases map to TRBD1. The CDR3 extends over 12 amino acids. The germline V gene has CDR1 WNHNN and CDR2 SYGVQD (reference sequence). J gave up 9 bases and V 5 bases, and 4 bases lay outside the gene matches. Here the CDR3 DNA reads TGCGCCAGCAGTAACACAGGGGGAACGCAGTATTTT. Translation gives CASSNTGGTQYF.